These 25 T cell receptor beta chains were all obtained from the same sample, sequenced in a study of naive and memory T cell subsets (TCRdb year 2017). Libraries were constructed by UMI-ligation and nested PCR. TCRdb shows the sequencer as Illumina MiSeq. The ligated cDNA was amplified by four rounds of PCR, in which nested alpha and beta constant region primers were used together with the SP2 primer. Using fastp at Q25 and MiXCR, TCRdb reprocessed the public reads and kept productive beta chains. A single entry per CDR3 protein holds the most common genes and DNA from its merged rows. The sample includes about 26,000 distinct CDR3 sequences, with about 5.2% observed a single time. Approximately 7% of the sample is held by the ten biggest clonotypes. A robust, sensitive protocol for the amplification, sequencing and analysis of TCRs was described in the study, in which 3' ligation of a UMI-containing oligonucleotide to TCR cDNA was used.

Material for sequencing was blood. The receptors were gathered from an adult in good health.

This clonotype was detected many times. The CDR3 DNA reads as TGTGCCTGGAAATCGGTAGGGGGCGGGAGACCCAGCCAAGAGACCCAGTACTTC. Translating it yields CAWKSVGGGRPSQETQYF. The chain combines TRBV30 with TRBJ2-5; either TRBD1 or TRBD2 may fit D (7 bases each). The CDR3 loop spans 18 amino acids. V was cut by 4 bases and J by 1 base, with 25 bases left in between. Per the germline V gene, CDR1 is GTSNPN and CDR2 is SVGIG (reference sequence).

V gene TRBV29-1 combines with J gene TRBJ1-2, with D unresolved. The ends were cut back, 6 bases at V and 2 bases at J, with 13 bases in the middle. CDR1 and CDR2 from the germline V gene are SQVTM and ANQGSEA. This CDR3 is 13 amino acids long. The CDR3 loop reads CSVGRRGNYGYTF. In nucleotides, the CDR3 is TGCAGCGTGGGGAGACGAGGGAACTATGGCTACACCTTC.

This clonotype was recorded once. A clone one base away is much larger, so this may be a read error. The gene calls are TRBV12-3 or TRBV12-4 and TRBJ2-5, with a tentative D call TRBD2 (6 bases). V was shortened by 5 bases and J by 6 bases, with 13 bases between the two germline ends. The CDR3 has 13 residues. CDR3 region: CASSHGGKKTQYF. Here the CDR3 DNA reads TGTGCCAGCAGTCACGGGGGTAAAAAGACCCAGTACTTC.

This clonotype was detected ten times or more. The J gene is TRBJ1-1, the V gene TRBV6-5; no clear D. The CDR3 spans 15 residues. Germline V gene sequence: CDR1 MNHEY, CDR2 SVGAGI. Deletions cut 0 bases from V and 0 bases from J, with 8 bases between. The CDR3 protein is CASSYSKGLNTEAFF. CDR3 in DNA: TGTGCCAGCAGTTACTCGAAGGGTTTGAACACTGAAGCTTTCTTT.

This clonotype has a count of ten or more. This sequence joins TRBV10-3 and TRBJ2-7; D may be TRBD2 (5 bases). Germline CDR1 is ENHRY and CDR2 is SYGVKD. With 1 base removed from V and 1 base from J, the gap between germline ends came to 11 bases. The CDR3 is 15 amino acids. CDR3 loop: CAISEYDGKSYEQYF. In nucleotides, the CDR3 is TGTGCCATCAGTGAGTATGACGGGAAATCCTACGAGCAGTACTTC.

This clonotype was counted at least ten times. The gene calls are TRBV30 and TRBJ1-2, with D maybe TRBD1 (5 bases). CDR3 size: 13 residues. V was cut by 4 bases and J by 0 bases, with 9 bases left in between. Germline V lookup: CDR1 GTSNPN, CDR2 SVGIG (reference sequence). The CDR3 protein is CAWNVRANYGYTF. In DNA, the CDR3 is TGTGCCTGGAATGTCAGGGCTAACTATGGCTACACCTTC.

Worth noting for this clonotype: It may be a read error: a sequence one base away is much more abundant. CDR3: CSVTGTSEQGYNEQFF. The CDR3 region has the DNA TGCAGCGTGACCGGGACTAGCGAACAAGGCTACAATGAGCAGTTCTTC. The chain carries TRBV29-1 and TRBJ2-1, with 10 bases lining up with TRBD2. V was pared by 6 bases and J by 3 bases, with 11 bases of the junction left unmatched. Germline assignment: CDR1 SQVTM and CDR2 ANQGSEA. This CDR3 spans 16 amino acids.

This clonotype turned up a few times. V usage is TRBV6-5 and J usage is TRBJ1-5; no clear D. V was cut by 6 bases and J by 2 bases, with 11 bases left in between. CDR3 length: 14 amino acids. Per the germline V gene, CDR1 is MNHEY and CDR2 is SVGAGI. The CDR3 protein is CASSPRGRNQPQHF. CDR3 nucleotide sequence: TGTGCCAGCAGCCCCCGTGGCCGCAATCAGCCCCAGCATTTT.

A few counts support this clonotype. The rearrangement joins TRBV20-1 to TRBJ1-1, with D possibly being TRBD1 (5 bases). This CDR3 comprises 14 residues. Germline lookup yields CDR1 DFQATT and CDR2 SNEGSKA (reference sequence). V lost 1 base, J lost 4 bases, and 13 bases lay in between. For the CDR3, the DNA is TGCAGTGCTAGAGTGGCAGGGTGTTTCACTGAAGCTTTCTTT. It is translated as CSARVAGCFTEAFF.

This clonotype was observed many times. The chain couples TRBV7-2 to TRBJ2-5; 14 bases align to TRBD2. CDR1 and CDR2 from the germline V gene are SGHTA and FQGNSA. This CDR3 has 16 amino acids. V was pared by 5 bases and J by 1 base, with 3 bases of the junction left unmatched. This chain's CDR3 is CASSLGTSGGQETQYF. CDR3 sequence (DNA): TGTGCCAGCAGCCTGGGGACTAGCGGGGGCCAAGAGACCCAGTACTTC. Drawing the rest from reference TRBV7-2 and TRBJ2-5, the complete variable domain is GAGVSQSPSNKVTEKGKDVELRCDPISGHTALYWYRQSLGQGLEFLIYFQGNSAPDKSGLPSDRFSAERTGGSVSTLTIQRTQQEDSAVYLCASSLGTSGGQETQYFGPGTRLLVL.

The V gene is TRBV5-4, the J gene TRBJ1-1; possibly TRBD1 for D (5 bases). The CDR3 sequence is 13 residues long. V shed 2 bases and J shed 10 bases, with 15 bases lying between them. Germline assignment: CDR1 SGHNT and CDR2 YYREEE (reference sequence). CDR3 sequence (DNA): TGTGCCAGCAGCTTTAAGGGGTCAGAGGGAGCTTTCTTT. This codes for CASSFKGSEGAFF.

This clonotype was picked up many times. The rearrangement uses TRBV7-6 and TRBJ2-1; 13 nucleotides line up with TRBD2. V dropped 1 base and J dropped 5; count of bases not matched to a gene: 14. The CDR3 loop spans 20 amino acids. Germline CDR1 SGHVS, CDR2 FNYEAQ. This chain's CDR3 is CASSLGPGLAGPGRHNEQFF. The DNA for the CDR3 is TGTGCCAGCAGCTTAGGACCGGGACTAGCGGGACCCGGGCGCCACAATGAGCAGTTCTTC.

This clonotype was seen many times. CDR3 residues: CASRRRDKGEQYF. CDR3 nucleotides: TGTGCCAGCCGCCGGCGGGATAAGGGCGAGCAGTACTTC. The V gene is TRBV6-2 or TRBV6-3, the J gene TRBJ2-7; D may be TRBD2 (6 bases). Per the germline V gene, CDR1 is MNHEY and CDR2 is SVGEGT. With 8 bases removed from V and 6 bases from J, the gap between germline ends came to 17 bases. CDR3 length: 13 residues.

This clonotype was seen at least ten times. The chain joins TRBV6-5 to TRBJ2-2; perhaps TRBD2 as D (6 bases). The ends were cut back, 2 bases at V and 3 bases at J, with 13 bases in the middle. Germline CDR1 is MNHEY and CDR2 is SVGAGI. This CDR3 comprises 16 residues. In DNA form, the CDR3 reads TGTGCCAGCAGTTACAAGGATAGCGGATACACCGGGGAGCTGTTTTTT. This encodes CASSYKDSGYTGELFF.

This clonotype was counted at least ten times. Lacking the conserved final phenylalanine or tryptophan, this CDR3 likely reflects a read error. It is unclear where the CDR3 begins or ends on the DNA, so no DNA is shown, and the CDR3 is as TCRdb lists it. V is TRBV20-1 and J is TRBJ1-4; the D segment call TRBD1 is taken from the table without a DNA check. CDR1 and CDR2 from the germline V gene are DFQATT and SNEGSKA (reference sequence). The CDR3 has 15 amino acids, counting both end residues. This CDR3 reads CSARRPPRDSHAMYY.

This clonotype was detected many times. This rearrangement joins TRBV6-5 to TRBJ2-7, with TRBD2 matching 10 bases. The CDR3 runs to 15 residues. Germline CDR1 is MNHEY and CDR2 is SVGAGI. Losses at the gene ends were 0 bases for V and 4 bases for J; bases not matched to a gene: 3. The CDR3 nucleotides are TGTGCCAGCAGTTACTCAGCGGGAGGGCCATACGAGCAGTACTTC. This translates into CASSYSAGGPYEQYF.

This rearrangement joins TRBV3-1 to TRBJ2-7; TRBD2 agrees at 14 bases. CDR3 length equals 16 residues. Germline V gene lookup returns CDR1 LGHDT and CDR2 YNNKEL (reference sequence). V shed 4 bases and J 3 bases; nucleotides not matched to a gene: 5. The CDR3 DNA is TGTGCCAGCAGCCCTCCGGGACTAGCGGGAGTCTACGAGCAGTACTTC. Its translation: CASSPPGLAGVYEQYF.

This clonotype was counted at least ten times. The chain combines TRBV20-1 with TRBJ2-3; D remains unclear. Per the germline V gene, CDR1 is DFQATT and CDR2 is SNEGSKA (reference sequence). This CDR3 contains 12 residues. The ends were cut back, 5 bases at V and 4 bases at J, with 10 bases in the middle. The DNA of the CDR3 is TGCAGTGCTCGTACTCATGCAGATACGCAGTATTTT. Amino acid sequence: CSARTHADTQYF.

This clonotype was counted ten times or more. CDR3 amino acids: CASSLGSVASDNSPLHF. CDR3 DNA sequence: TGTGCCAGCAGCTTAGGGTCCGTGGCGTCGGATAATTCACCCCTCCACTTT. V and J are TRBV7-9 and TRBJ1-6; unclear D gene. V shed 1 base and J shed 5 bases, with 15 bases lying between them. Germline V gives CDR1 SEHNR, CDR2 FQNEAQ (reference sequence). This CDR3 has 17 amino acids.

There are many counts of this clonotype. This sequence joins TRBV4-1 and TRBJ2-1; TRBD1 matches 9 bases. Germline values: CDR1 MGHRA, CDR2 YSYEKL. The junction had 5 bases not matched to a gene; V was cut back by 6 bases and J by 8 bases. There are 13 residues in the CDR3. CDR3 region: CASRLRDRDEQFF. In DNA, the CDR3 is TGCGCCAGCAGATTACGGGACAGGGATGAGCAGTTCTTC.

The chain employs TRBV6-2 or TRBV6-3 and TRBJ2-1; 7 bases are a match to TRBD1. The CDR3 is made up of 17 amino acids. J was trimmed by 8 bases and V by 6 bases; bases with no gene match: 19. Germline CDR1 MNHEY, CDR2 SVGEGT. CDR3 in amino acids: CASSKPPTGMLSDEQFF. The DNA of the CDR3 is TGTGCCAGCAGCAAGCCTCCGACAGGGATGCTGTCGGATGAGCAGTTCTTC.

CDR3 DNA: TGTGCCAGCAGCTTGGGGACTAGCGGGAGTCGATACGAGCAGTACTTC. This encodes CASSLGTSGSRYEQYF. The chain carries TRBV5-5 and TRBJ2-7; 13 positions match TRBD2. This CDR3 region has 16 residues. CDR1 and CDR2 (germline): SGHKS, YYEKEE (reference sequence). V was clipped by 0 bases and J by 4 bases; unmatched bases: 4.

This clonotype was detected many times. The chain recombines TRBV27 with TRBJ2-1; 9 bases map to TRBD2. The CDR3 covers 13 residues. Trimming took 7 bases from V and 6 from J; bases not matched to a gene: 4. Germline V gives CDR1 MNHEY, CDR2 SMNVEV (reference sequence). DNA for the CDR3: TGTGCCAGCATTAGCGGGAGCTCCAATGAGCAGTTCTTC. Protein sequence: CASISGSSNEQFF.

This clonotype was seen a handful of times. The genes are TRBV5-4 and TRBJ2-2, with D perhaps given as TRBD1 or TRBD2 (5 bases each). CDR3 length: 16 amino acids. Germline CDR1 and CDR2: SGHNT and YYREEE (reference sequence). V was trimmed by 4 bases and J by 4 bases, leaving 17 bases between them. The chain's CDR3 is CASSPPGGTCTGELFF. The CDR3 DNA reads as TGTGCCAGCAGCCCGCCTGGGGGAACCTGCACCGGGGAGCTGTTTTTT.

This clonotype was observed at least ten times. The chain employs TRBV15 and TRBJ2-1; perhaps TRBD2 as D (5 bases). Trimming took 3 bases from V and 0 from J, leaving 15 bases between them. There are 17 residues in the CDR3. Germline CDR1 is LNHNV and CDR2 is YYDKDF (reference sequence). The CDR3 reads CATSRGSVGSSYNEQFF. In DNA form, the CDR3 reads TGTGCCACCAGCAGGGGTAGCGTGGGCAGCTCCTACAATGAGCAGTTCTTC.